This TCR beta chain was recovered during a study of blood T cell repertoires in COVID-19. As for the study in general: Samples of COVID-19 (acute and convalescent) were obtained from the United States, Italy and Spain. Nucleic acid was either cDNA or gDNA, and it came from T cells, B-cell-depleted T cells, or PBMCs.

V lost 9 bases to trimming and J lost 1 base; unmatched junction nucleotides: 6. The CDR3 is made up of 15 amino acids. The V gene's germline CDR1 is SNHLY and CDR2 FYNNEI. Original methodology: Nucleated cell counts were estimated from reference gene primer amplification. Data came from immunoSEQ multiplex PCR; TCRdb stores just in-frame clones and leaves some out. V, J and clone size are those of that table, while D and trimming were read from the DNA. Of roughly 200,000 clones in the sample, roughly 83% were seen once. The chain uses TRBV2 and TRBJ2-7; 13 nucleotides align to TRBD2. Sequencing used peripheral blood. This TCR was sampled from a man in his forties or fifties with acute or convalescent COVID-19. CDR3: CARSGTSGMSYEQYF. The CDR3 DNA sequence: TGTGCCAGAAGCGGGACTAGCGGGATGTCCTACGAGCAGTACTTC. Filled out from reference TRBV2 and TRBJ2-7, the complete variable domain reads EPEVTQTPSHQVTQMGQEVILRCVPISNHLYFYWYRQILGQKVEFLVSFYNNEISEKSEIFDDQFSVERPDGSNFTLKIRSTKLEDSAMYFCARSGTSGMSYEQYFGPGTRLTVT.